One and the same sample provided the 20 T cell receptor beta chains below, sequenced in a study of CD8 T cells in Susac syndrome. RNA, at roughly 0.45 to 1 ug, was reverse transcribed with random hexamers. TCRdb passed the immunoSEQ multiplex PCR reads through MiXCR, listing each CDR3 protein once. The table lists roughly 80,000 distinct CDR3 sequences, around 94% of them singletons, with about 0.28% in the top ten. Sequencing was carried out using CD8+ T cells from PBMCs. These receptors originate from a human donor in good health.

The chain combines TRBV19 with TRBJ2-1; D might be TRBD1 (6 bases). Between the trimmed V and J ends, which lost 0 bases and 7 bases, there was a span of 10 bases. From germline, CDR1 is LNHDA and CDR2 SQIVND (reference sequence). This CDR3 spans 14 amino acids. The DNA for the CDR3 is TGTGCCAGTAGTATAGACGACAGGTGGAATGAGCAGTTCTTC. Translated: CASSIDDRWNEQFF.

The DNA of the CDR3 is TGCGCCAGCAGCCCGGAGGGCATGGGGCCTCAGCCCCAGCATTTT. Translating gives CASSPEGMGPQPQHF. This chain joins TRBV4-1 and TRBJ1-5; tentative D call: TRBD1 (5 bases). V lost 4 bases and J lost 6, with 16 bases in between. The CDR3 has 15 residues. Per the germline V gene, CDR1 is MGHRA and CDR2 is YSYEKL.

This sequence joins TRBV20-1 and TRBJ2-1, with 13 bases identical to TRBD2. J was trimmed by 5 bases and V by 0 bases; bases with no gene match: 10. This CDR3 is built from 18 residues. Germline values: CDR1 DFQATT, CDR2 SNEGSKA (reference sequence). The CDR3 is CSARDPTSGGASNNEQFF. The CDR3 DNA reads as TGCAGTGCTAGAGATCCTACTAGCGGGGGGGCCAGTAACAATGAGCAGTTCTTC.

The chain is built from TRBV7-2 and TRBJ2-4; D remains unclear. This CDR3 has 12 amino acids. Looked up from germline, CDR1 is SGHTA and CDR2 is FQGNSA. Trimming shortened V by 5 bases and J by 7 bases, and 9 bases separated the two germline ends. Written as DNA, the CDR3 is TGTGCCAGCAGCCCCCCCGGTAACATTCAGTACTTC. Its translation: CASSPPGNIQYF.

This clonotype was counted once. The gene calls are TRBV27 and TRBJ2-7, with D possibly TRBD1 on 6 matching bases. Germline CDR1 reads MNHEY; CDR2 reads SMNVEV (reference sequence). The CDR3 covers 15 residues. Trimming took off 11 bases at V and 1 base at J, with 21 bases between the two ends. DNA of the CDR3: TGTGCCGTACGCCCCGGACAGTCTTATTCCTACGAGCAGTACGTC. Residues: CAVRPGQSYSYEQYV.

This sequence joins TRBV5-1 and TRBJ2-1, with TRBD2 matching 8 bases. The V and J ends lost 4 bases and 9 bases, in that order; junction bases with no gene match: 12. Germline CDR1 is SGHRS and CDR2 is YFSETQ. This CDR3 comprises 15 residues. The CDR3 protein is CASSPVPGLVSEQFF. Written as DNA, the CDR3 is TGCGCCAGCAGCCCCGTCCCGGGACTAGTTAGTGAGCAGTTCTTC.

The chain carries TRBV7-9 and TRBJ1-4; perhaps TRBD1 as D (5 bases). The CDR3 consists of 15 residues. Trimming removed 3 bases from V and 0 bases from J, with 8 bases in between. The germline CDR1 and CDR2 sequences are SEHNR and FQNEAQ (reference sequence). The CDR3 sequence is CASSLGTATNEKLFF. In DNA form, the CDR3 reads TGTGCCAGCAGCTTGGGGACTGCAACTAATGAAAAACTGTTTTTT.

This sequence joins TRBV9 and TRBJ2-3, with D possibly being TRBD2 (6 bases). With 1 base removed from V and 3 bases from J, the gap between germline ends came to 12 bases. Looked up from germline, CDR1 is SGDLS and CDR2 is YYNGEE. The CDR3 loop spans 15 amino acids. The chain's CDR3 is CASSVFGGRTDTQYF. CDR3 nucleotides: TGTGCCAGCAGCGTATTCGGGGGTAGGACAGATACGCAGTATTTT.

The chain's CDR3 is CASSARPVNTEAFF. The CDR3 DNA reads TGTGCCAGCAGTGCCCGACCGGTGAACACTGAAGCTTTCTTT. This chain uses TRBV2 with TRBJ1-1; D is unresolved. The length of the CDR3 is 14 residues. CDR1 SNHLY and CDR2 FYNNEI come from the germline V gene. V was clipped by 4 bases and J by 0 bases, with 9 bases between them. The whole variable domain, remainder taken from reference TRBV2 and TRBJ1-1, is EPEVTQTPSHQVTQMGQEVILRCVPISNHLYFYWYRQILGQKVEFLVSFYNNEISEKSEIFDDQFSVERPDGSNFTLKIRSTKLEDSAMYFCASSARPVNTEAFFGQGTRLTVV.

This clonotype appeared once. The chain links TRBV9 to TRBJ2-1, with a weak D call TRBD2 (5 bases). There are 15 residues in the CDR3. CDR1 SGDLS and CDR2 YYNGEE come from the germline V gene. V was shortened by 0 bases and J by 4 bases, with 11 bases between the two germline ends. In nucleotides, the CDR3 is TGTGCCAGCAGCGTAGATGGAGGATCGTACAATGAGCAGTTCTTC. Its protein is CASSVDGGSYNEQFF.

The chain carries TRBV27 and TRBJ1-5; the match to TRBD1 covers 8 bases. The CDR3 totals 15 residues. V lost 5 bases, J lost 2 bases, and 5 bases stayed unmatched. The V gene's germline CDR1 is MNHEY and CDR2 SMNVEV (reference sequence). The CDR3: CASSAGTGGNQPQHF. CDR3 nucleotide sequence: TGTGCCAGCAGTGCCGGGACAGGAGGCAATCAGCCCCAGCATTTT.

The gene calls are TRBV29-1 and TRBJ2-1; no clear D. CDR3 size: 12 residues. Per the germline V gene, CDR1 is SQVTM and CDR2 is ANQGSEA. V gave up 3 bases and J gave up 8 bases, with 11 bases separating them. CDR3 protein: CSVDSKVHEQFF. The CDR3 nucleotides are TGCAGCGTTGACTCGAAGGTCCATGAGCAGTTCTTC.

The genes are TRBV6-1 and TRBJ1-1; TRBD1 might be the D (6 bases). Looked up from germline, CDR1 is MNHNS and CDR2 is SASEGT. Trimming left V 6 bases short and J 5 bases short, with 13 bases between. The CDR3 runs 13 residues. This chain's CDR3 is CASSRGEWTEAFF. DNA for the CDR3: TGTGCCAGCAGCAGGGGCGAGTGGACTGAAGCTTTCTTT.

This rearrangement joins TRBV9 to TRBJ2-7, with 7 bases fitting TRBD1. The germline CDR1 and CDR2 sequences are SGDLS and YYNGEE. Germline trimming cut 3 bases from V and 4 bases from J; bases unmatched to any gene: 7. The CDR3 is 14 amino acids. The CDR3 bases are TGTGCCAGCAGCGCCGGGACAGCCCCTTACGAGCAGTACTTC. Protein: CASSAGTAPYEQYF.

The V gene is TRBV29-1, the J gene TRBJ2-1; weak D call: TRBD2 (5 bases). Germline lookup yields CDR1 SQVTM and CDR2 ANQGSEA. V lost 7 bases to trimming and J lost 2 bases, with 12 bases between them. The CDR3 consists of 13 residues. CDR3 residues: CSAVSGTYNEQFF. The CDR3 nucleotides are TGCAGCGCTGTTTCCGGGACCTACAATGAGCAGTTCTTC.

This chain uses TRBV9 with TRBJ1-6; TRBD1 might be the D (6 bases). Germline V gene sequence: CDR1 SGDLS, CDR2 YYNGEE. Trimming cost V 4 bases and J 5 bases, with 19 bases left between them. This CDR3 comprises 17 residues. CDR3 in DNA: TGTGCCAGCAGCACCGGGGGGGCGACAGCAAATAATTCACCCCTCCACTTT. This gives the protein CASSTGGATANNSPLHF.

The chain combines TRBV4-3 with TRBJ1-3, with 10 bases matching TRBD1. The germline V gene encodes CDR1 LGHNA and CDR2 YSLEER. V was pared by 3 bases and J by 9 bases, with 8 bases of the junction left unmatched. The CDR3 is 15 residues long. Written as DNA, the CDR3 is TGCGCCAGCAGCCAGGCCGGGACAGGGGAGGCCACCATATATTTT. It codes for CASSQAGTGEATIYF.

This rearrangement joins TRBV12-3 or TRBV12-4 to TRBJ2-3, with 13 bases matching TRBD2. V shed 5 bases and J 6 bases; nucleotides not matched to a gene: 5. The length of the CDR3 is 15 residues. CDR3 nucleotides: TGTGCCAGCAGTACTAGCGGGGGGGCCTTGGATACGCAGTATTTT. Its translation: CASSTSGGALDTQYF.

CDR3 nucleotide sequence: TGCGCCAGCAGCTTGGCGGGGTTAAACAGGGGGCCGAGCGAGCAGTACTTC. It encodes CASSLAGLNRGPSEQYF. The V gene is TRBV5-1, the J gene TRBJ2-7; 9 bases are a match to TRBD1. Trimming removed 0 bases from V and 6 bases from J; junction bases left unmatched: 13. Germline-derived CDR1 and CDR2 are SGHRS and YFSETQ. CDR3 size: 17 residues.

The rearrangement uses TRBV27 and TRBJ2-7; the match to TRBD1 covers 9 bases. Germline V gene sequence: CDR1 MNHEY, CDR2 SMNVEV (reference sequence). The V and J ends lost 6 bases and 3 bases, in that order; junction bases with no gene match: 9. CDR3 length equals 15 residues. The CDR3 spells CASRTDRGGDYEQYV. The DNA for the CDR3 is TGTGCCAGCAGGACCGACAGGGGGGGCGACTACGAGCAGTACGTC.